This passage covers 14 T cell receptor beta chains from one sample sequenced in a study of siplizumab effects on memory and regulatory T cells. The method was immunoSEQ multiplex PCR; TCRdb's version includes in-frame clones alone and lacks a portion of them. This table has more than 95,000 clones, approximately 94% appearing once. What was sequenced was non-Treg CD4+ T cells sorted from blood. These receptors were taken from a human donor in good health.

This clone is a singleton in its sample. The genes are TRBV27 and TRBJ1-5, with TRBD1 identical over 11 bases. The V gene end was trimmed by 4 bases and the J gene end by 7 bases; junction bases not matched to a gene: 3. This CDR3 comprises 14 residues. CDR1 and CDR2 (germline): MNHEY, SMNVEV (reference sequence). In DNA, the CDR3 is TGTGCCAGCAGTTCGGGACAGGGGGGCCAGCCCCAGCATTTT. Translating gives CASSSGQGGQPQHF.

The rearrangement uses TRBV19 and TRBJ2-2; D ambiguous. This CDR3 comprises 12 residues. Germline V gene lookup returns CDR1 LNHDA and CDR2 SQIVND (reference sequence). Trimming removed 7 bases from V and 6 bases from J, with 9 bases in between. CDR3 loop: CASTGFPGELFF. The CDR3 DNA reads TGTGCCAGTACAGGTTTCCCCGGGGAGCTGTTTTTT.

This chain connects TRBV25-1 to TRBJ2-1, with 9 bases matching TRBD1. The CDR3 runs to 15 residues. The V gene's germline CDR1 is MGHDK and CDR2 SYGVNS. Losses at the gene ends were 5 bases for V and 9 bases for J; bases not matched to a gene: 11. The CDR3 loop reads CASSPPGQGSSEQFF. CDR3 DNA sequence: TGTGCCAGCAGTCCCCCGGGACAGGGATCGAGTGAGCAGTTCTTC.

V and J are TRBV10-3 and TRBJ2-5; TRBD2 aligns across 12 bases. The germline V gene has CDR1 ENHRY and CDR2 SYGVKD. The CDR3 is 15 residues long. Unmatched junction bases numbered 11, after V lost 10 bases and J lost 5 bases. CDR3 amino acids: CATSSGGAIGETQYF. DNA of the CDR3: TGTGCCACCTCTAGCGGGGGGGCGATAGGGGAGACCCAGTACTTC.

The chain uses TRBV10-1 and TRBJ2-1; the D call may be TRBD1 or TRBD2 (5 bases each). The germline gives CDR1 WNHNN, CDR2 SYGVQD (reference sequence). The CDR3 has 13 amino acids. With 6 bases removed from V and 8 bases from J, the gap between germline ends came to 14 bases. CDR3 sequence reads: CASSAGAGDEQFF. CDR3 DNA: TGCGCCAGCAGCGCCGGGGCCGGAGATGAGCAGTTCTTC.

This clone appeared a single time. As DNA, the CDR3 is TGCGCCAGCAGCTTGGGACTAGCGGGACATCCCAGGGAGACCCAGTACTTC. This translates into CASSLGLAGHPRETQYF. The chain couples TRBV5-1 to TRBJ2-5, with 11 bases identical to TRBD2. CDR1 SGHRS and CDR2 YFSETQ come from the germline V gene. The V gene end was trimmed by 0 bases and the J gene end by 5 bases; junction bases not matched to a gene: 9. The CDR3 is made up of 17 amino acids.

The genes are TRBV5-1 and TRBJ1-4; weak D call: TRBD1 (6 bases). V lost 6 bases and J lost 8, with 17 bases in between. In germline, CDR1 is SGHRS, CDR2 YFSETQ. There are 14 residues in the CDR3. The DNA of the CDR3 is TGCGCCAGCACTCAGTCAGGGACAAACGAAAAACTGTTTTTT. This sequence encodes CASTQSGTNEKLFF.

The sample holds one count of this clone. V gene TRBV7-2 combines with J gene TRBJ2-2; perhaps D is TRBD1 or TRBD2 (5 bases each). This CDR3 has 16 residues. CDR1 and CDR2 from the germline V gene are SGHTA and FQGNSA. V was pared by 0 bases and J by 5 bases, with 13 bases between. The CDR3 sequence is CASSLAPVWGTGELFF. As DNA, the CDR3 is TGTGCCAGCAGCTTAGCGCCCGTTTGGGGGACCGGGGAGCTGTTTTTT.

The chain combines TRBV9 with TRBJ2-5, with 9 bases lining up with TRBD2. Germline V lookup: CDR1 SGDLS, CDR2 YYNGEE. V shed 6 bases and J 3 bases; nucleotides not matched to a gene: 6. The CDR3 extends over 14 amino acids. The CDR3 region is CASTPSGDKETQYF. The CDR3 DNA is TGTGCCAGCACTCCTAGCGGGGATAAAGAGACCCAGTACTTC.

This sequence joins TRBV30 and TRBJ2-1; 7 bases map to TRBD2. Germline V gene lookup returns CDR1 GTSNPN and CDR2 SVGIG (reference sequence). The CDR3 totals 12 residues. Losses at the gene ends were 8 bases for V and 3 bases for J; bases not matched to a gene: 4. The CDR3 bases are TGTGCCGGCCCGGGGGGCTACAATGAGCAGTTCTTC. Amino acids: CAGPGGYNEQFF.

The rearrangement uses TRBV11-2 and TRBJ1-3; TRBD1 agrees at 7 bases. J was trimmed by 8 bases and V by 7 bases; bases with no gene match: 5. Germline V lookup: CDR1 SGHAT, CDR2 FQNNGV. The CDR3 is 12 amino acids. The CDR3 DNA sequence: TGTGCCAGCAACAGGGGTTTTGACACCATATATTTT. This codes for CASNRGFDTIYF.

This clone occurred once. The chain uses TRBV2 and TRBJ1-2; D is unclear. The germline V gene encodes CDR1 SNHLY and CDR2 FYNNEI. The CDR3 extends over 14 amino acids. V was trimmed by 6 bases and J by 2 bases, leaving 13 bases between them. The CDR3 sequence: CASSAPLPNYGYTF. CDR3 bases: TGTGCCAGCAGCGCCCCCCTACCGAACTATGGCTACACCTTC.

V gene TRBV5-6 combines with J gene TRBJ2-5, with TRBD1 matching 8 bases. The CDR3 sequence is 15 residues long. Trimming cost V 4 bases and J 4 bases; bases outside gene matches: 9. Per the germline V gene, CDR1 is SGHDT and CDR2 is YYEEEE. CDR3 sequence reads: CASSQGPGGGETQYF. DNA of the CDR3: TGTGCCAGCAGCCAGGGGCCAGGGGGCGGAGAGACCCAGTACTTC.

The rearrangement links TRBV27 to TRBJ1-2, with TRBD1 identical over 8 bases. The CDR3 length is 14 residues. Unmatched junction bases numbered 5, after V lost 4 bases and J lost 4 bases. The germline gives CDR1 MNHEY, CDR2 SMNVEV (reference sequence). The CDR3 DNA reads as TGTGCCAGCAGTTCAGGGGGCGGTATCTATGGCTACACCTTC. It translates to CASSSGGGIYGYTF.